This T cell receptor beta chain was captured in a study of OX40 agonist ivuxolimab in advanced cancers. Turning to the study itself: Treatment of patients was with ivuxolimab, an agonistic anti-OX40 (CD134) antibody. The dose-escalation cohort had hepatocellular carcinoma, melanoma, renal cell or head and neck cancer. Three patients, one with hepatocellular carcinoma and two with cutaneous melanoma, responded partially.

Assay: immunoSEQ multiplex PCR; the TCRdb copy retains only in-frame clones and omits some. The sample lists 81,000 or so clones, around 90% seen once, with under 0.6% in the top ten. Study results and caveats: Normalized T-cell clonal expansion was also low in a subset of nonresponders.

As to this clone: The antigen is not known.

This CDR3 comprises 15 residues. Per the germline V gene, CDR1 is SGHDN and CDR2 is FVKESK. Between the trimmed V and J ends, which lost 4 bases and 8 bases, there was a span of 18 bases. The chain links TRBV14 to TRBJ2-1, with no clear D. The sequenced sample was CD4+ or CD8+ T cells sorted from blood, obtained in a trial of the OX40 agonist ivuxolimab. The origin of this receptor is an adult with an advanced solid tumor such as melanoma, head and neck, liver or kidney cancer. The CDR3 sequence is CASSRLLVARDEQFF. The CDR3 region has the DNA TGTGCCAGCAGCCGACTGTTAGTGGCACGAGATGAGCAGTTCTTC.